This TCR beta chain was captured by sequencing in a study of PD-1 blockade in classical Hodgkin lymphoma (dated by TCRdb to 2018 to 2020). Background on the whole study: Nivolumab dosing was 3 mg/kg intravenously every 2 weeks, continuing until either disease progression or unacceptable toxicity. To define a peripheral blood immune signature of response to PD-1 blockade in classical Hodgkin lymphoma, the study combined TCR beta sequencing with CyTOF.

General study outcomes and caveats: Baseline TCR diversity was reported to be lower in newly diagnosed patients than in healthy donors, and even lower in relapsed/refractory patients. Among trial patients, those achieving complete response had baseline diversity similar to that of newly diagnosed patients, while diversity was significantly lower in partial responders and progressors. Diversity was lower in patients who began nivolumab less than 1 year after ASCT, so these patients were left out of later analyses to avoid confounding by immune reconstitution. The study was limited to a single clinical trial cohort, and causes of repertoire differences, possibly disease activity or prior therapy, remained undefined. A significant rise by C4D1 was seen in CD4+ but not CD8+ TCR diversity (p=0.0027 vs p=0.16), with the rise being most apparent in complete responders (p=0.02).

Interpreted using the paper, the time point label stands for: cycle 4 day 1 (C4D1), after 5 to 7 weeks of nivolumab. Every trial patient had relapsed after autologous stem cell transplantation, and cohorts A, B and C differed in prior brentuximab vedotin exposure. The trial cohort included fewer than 60 patients with relapsed/refractory classical Hodgkin lymphoma, and each patient had a best overall response of complete response, partial response or progressive disease. In the multi-cohort phase II CheckMate 205 trial, trial patients received single-agent nivolumab. An independent review committee assessed best overall response by applying the 2007 International Working Group response criteria. PBMCs from the trial were collected at three points: immediately before nivolumab initiation (C1D1), and during therapy at cycle 2 day 1 and cycle 4 day 1. After peripheral blood was drawn into 8 mL Vacutainer Cell Preparation Tubes, PBMCs were isolated by centrifugation and then cryopreserved.

Genomic DNA was extracted with the Qiagen DNeasy kit from unsorted PBMCs and from negatively selected CD4+ and CD8+ fractions. TCR beta CDR3 regions were amplified by immunoSEQ multiplex PCR using primers annealing to V and J segments. A synthetic immune receptor repertoire was used to minimize amplification bias, and any residual bias was removed computationally once sequencing was done. The study's own analysis went as follows. Repertoire diversity was quantified as the Shannon entropy index using custom Python scripts. Unsorted, CD4+ and CD8+ repertoires were examined separately, except in combined analyses, for which CD4+ and CD8+ sequences were merged in silico. Clonal expansion was defined as a frequency increase of at least 2-fold after treatment compared with C1D1, and clones undetected at baseline were assigned a pseudocount of 0.5. Clones with 0 or 1 copy at C1D1 were defined as singleton clones, while clones with 2 or more copies were defined as non-singleton clones. Clones expanded in unsorted samples were assigned a CD4+, CD8+ or unknown annotation through matching of protein sequences in sorted samples from the same patient. Wilcoxon tests on paired samples were used to test changes in diversity from C1D1 to C4D1. TCRdb re-hosts the immuneACCESS table, in-frame sequences only. Its copies lack some clones; in the studies checked, an unresolved V gene accounts for under half of them, and the cause for the rest is not known. The D gene and trimming were derived from the DNA, and the V and J assignments and clone size from that table. This sample has under 60,000 clones in its table, and about 89% of those were observed once. The leading ten clones occupy around 7.1% of the sample.

A remark on this clone: Its target antigen remains unknown. No base quality information exists; no much larger clone differs at one position.

CDR1 and CDR2, per the germline V gene, are SNHLY and FYNNEI. The CDR3 runs 16 residues from the cysteine to the phenylalanine. The CDR3 DNA has 48 bases and is translated from base 1. Germline trimming amounts to 3 bases on V and 9 bases on J, with 11 as the count of junction bases outside the gene matches. This receptor chain uses TRBV2 and TRBJ2-3; 11 bases in the junction line up with TRBD2. The receptor's source is a human donor with classical Hodgkin lymphoma. This specimen consisted of peripheral blood mononuclear cells (PBMCs), obtained before the fourth cycle of nivolumab. The sequenced DNA is TGTGCCAGCAGTGACCCACTAGCGGGGGCCCCAGGGACGCAGTATTTT. It translates to CASSDPLAGAPGTQYF.